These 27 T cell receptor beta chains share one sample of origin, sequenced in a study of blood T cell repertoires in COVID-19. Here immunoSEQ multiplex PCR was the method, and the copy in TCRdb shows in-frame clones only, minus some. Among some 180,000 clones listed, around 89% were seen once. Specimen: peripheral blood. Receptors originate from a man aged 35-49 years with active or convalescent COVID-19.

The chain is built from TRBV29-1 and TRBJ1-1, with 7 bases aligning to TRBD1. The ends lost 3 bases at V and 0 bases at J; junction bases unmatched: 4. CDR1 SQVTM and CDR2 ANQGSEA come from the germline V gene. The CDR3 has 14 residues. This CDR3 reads CSVDRTGMNTEAFF. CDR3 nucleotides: TGCAGCGTTGACCGGACAGGTATGAACACTGAAGCTTTCTTT.

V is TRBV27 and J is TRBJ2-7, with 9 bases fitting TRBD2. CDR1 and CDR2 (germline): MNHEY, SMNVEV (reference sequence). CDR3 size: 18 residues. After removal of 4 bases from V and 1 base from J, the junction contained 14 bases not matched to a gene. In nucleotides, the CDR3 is TGTGCCAGCAGTTCGGACCCTAGCGGGGTTTACGTTTCCTACGAGCAGTACTTC. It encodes CASSSDPSGVYVSYEQYF.

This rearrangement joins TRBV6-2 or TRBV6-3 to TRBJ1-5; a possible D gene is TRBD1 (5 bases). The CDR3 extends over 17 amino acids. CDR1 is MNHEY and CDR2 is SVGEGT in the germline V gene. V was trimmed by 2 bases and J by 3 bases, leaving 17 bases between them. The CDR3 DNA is TGTGCCAGCAGTTACGATACAGAAGGGGATCTCAATCAGCCCCAGCATTTT. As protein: CASSYDTEGDLNQPQHF.

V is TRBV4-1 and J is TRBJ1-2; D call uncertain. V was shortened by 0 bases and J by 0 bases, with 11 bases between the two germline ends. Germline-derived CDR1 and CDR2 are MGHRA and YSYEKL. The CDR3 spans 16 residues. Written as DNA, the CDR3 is TGCGCCAGCAGCCAAGATGGGAGCGTCGCTAACTATGGCTACACCTTC. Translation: CASSQDGSVANYGYTF.

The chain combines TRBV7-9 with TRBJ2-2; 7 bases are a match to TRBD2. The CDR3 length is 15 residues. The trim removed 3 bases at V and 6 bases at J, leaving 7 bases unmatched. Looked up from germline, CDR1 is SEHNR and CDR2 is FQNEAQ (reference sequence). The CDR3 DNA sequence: TGTGCCAGCAGCTTTAGGACTAGAGATTCCGGGGAGCTGTTTTTT. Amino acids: CASSFRTRDSGELFF.

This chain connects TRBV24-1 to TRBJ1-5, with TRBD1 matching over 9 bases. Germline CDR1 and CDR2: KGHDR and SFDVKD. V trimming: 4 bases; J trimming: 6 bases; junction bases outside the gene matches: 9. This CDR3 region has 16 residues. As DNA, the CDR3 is TGTGCCACCAGTGACCGGGGACAGGGTCCCCTTCAGCCCCAGCATTTT. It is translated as CATSDRGQGPLQPQHF.

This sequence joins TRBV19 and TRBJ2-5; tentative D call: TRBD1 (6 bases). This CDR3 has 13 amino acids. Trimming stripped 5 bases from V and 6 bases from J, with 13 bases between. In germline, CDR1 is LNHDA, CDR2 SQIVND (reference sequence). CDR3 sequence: CASSPARGQTQYF. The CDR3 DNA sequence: TGTGCCAGTAGTCCCGCCAGGGGACAGACCCAGTACTTC. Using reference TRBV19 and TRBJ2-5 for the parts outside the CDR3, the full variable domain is DGGITQSPKYLFRKEGQNVTLSCEQNLNHDAMYWYRQDPGQGLRLIYYSQIVNDFQKGDIAEGYSVSREKKESFPLTVTSAQKNPTAFYLCASSPARGQTQYFGPGTRLLVL.

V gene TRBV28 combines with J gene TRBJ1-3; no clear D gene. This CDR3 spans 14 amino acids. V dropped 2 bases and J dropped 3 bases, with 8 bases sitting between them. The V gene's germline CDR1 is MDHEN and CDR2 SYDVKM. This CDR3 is CASSLGGSGNTIYF. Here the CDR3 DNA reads TGTGCCAGCAGTTTAGGTGGGAGTGGAAACACCATATATTTT.

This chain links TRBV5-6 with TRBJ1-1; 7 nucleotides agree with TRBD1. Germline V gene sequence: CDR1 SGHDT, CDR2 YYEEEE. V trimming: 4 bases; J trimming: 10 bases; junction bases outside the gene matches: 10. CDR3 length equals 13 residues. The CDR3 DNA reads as TGTGCCAGCAGCCCATTAGACAGGGAGATAGCTTTCTTT. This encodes CASSPLDREIAFF.

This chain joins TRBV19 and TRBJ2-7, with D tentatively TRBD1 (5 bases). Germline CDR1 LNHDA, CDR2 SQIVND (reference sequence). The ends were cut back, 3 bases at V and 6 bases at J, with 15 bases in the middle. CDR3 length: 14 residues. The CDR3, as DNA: TGTGCCAGTAGTATTCGAGGACACTGGAGCGAGCAGTACTTC. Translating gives CASSIRGHWSEQYF.

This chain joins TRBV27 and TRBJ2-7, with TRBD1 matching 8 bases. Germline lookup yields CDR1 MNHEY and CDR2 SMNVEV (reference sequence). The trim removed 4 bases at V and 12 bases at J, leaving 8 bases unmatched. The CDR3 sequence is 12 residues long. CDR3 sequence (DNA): TGTGCCAGCAGTTCCGGGACAGGCCCTTGGTACTTC. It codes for CASSSGTGPWYF.

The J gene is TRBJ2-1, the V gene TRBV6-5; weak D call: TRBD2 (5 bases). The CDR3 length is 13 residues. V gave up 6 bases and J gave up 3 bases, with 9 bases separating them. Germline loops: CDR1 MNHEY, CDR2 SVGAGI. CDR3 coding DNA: TGTGCCAGCAGCGGGGATATCTACAATGAGCAGTTCTTC. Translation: CASSGDIYNEQFF.

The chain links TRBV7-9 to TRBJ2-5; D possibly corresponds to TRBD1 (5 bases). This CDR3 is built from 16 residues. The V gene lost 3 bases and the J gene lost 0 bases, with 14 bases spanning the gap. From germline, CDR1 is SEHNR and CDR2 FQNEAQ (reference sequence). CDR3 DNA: TGTGCCAGCAGCTTTAGACAGCTGGTAGACCAAGAGACCCAGTACTTC. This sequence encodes CASSFRQLVDQETQYF.

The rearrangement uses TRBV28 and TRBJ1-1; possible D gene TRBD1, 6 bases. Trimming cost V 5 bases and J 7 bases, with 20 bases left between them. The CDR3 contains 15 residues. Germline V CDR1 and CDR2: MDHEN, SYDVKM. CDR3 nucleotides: TGTGCCAGCAGTCACAGAGGGGGGGGAGCAAATGAAGCTTTCTTT. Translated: CASSHRGGGANEAFF.

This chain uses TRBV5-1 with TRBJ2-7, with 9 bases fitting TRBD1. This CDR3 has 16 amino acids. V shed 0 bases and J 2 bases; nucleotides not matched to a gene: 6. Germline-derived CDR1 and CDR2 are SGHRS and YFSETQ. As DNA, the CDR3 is TGCGCCAGCAGCTTGGTCTCGACAGGGGGAACCTACGAGCAGTACTTC. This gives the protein CASSLVSTGGTYEQYF.

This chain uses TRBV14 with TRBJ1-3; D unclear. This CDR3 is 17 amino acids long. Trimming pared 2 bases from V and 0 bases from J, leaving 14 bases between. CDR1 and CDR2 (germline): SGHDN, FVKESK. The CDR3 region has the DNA TGTGCCAGCAGCCAACGCCGTCCGGGGAGCTCTGGAAACACCATATATTTT. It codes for CASSQRRPGSSGNTIYF.

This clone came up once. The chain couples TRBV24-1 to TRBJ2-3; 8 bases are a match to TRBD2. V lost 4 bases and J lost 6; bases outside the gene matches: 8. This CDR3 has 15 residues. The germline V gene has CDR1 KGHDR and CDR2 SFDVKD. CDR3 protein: CATSDPGTGGDTQYF. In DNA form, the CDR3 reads TGTGCCACCAGTGACCCCGGGACGGGAGGGGATACGCAGTATTTT.

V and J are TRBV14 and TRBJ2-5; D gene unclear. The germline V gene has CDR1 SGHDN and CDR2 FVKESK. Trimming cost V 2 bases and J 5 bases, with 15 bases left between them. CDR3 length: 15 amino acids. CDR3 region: CASSQPIVSAETQYF. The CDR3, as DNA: TGTGCCAGCAGCCAACCTATCGTATCAGCGGAGACCCAGTACTTC.

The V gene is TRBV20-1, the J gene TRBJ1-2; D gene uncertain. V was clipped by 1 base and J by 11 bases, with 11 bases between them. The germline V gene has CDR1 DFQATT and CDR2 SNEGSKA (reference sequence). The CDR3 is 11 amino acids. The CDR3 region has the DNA TGCAGTGCTAGAGCATACAGCTTATACACCTTC. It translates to CSARAYSLYTF.

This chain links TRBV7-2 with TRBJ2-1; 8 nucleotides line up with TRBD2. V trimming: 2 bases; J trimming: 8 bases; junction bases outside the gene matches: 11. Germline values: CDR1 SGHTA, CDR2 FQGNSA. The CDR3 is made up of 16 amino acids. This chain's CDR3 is CASSLIIYGGADEQFF. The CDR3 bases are TGTGCCAGCAGCTTAATAATATACGGGGGGGCCGATGAGCAGTTCTTC.

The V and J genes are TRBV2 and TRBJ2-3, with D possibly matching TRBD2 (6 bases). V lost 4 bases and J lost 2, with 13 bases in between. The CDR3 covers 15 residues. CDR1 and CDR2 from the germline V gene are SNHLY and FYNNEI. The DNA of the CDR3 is TGTGCCAGCAGTGCGACTAGTCCCCCCACAGATACGCAGTATTTT. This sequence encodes CASSATSPPTDTQYF.

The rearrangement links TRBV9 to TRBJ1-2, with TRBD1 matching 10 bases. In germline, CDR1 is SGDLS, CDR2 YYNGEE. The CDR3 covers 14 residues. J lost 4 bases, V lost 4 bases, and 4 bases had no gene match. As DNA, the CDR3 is TGTGCCAGCAGCCCCCGGACAGGGGGCTATGGCTACACCTTC. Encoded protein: CASSPRTGGYGYTF.

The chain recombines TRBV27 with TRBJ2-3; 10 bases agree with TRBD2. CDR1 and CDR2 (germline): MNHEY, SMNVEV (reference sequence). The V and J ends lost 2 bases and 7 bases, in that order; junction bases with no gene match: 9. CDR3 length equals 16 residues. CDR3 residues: CASSLPGDSGRYTQYF. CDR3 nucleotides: TGTGCCAGCAGTTTACCGGGGGATAGCGGGAGGTATACGCAGTATTTT.

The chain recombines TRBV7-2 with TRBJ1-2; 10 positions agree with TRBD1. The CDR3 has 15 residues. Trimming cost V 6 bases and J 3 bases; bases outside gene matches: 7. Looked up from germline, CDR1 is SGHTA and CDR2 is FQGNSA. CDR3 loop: CASSYPGTGDYGYTF. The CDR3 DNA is TGTGCCAGCAGTTATCCCGGGACAGGGGACTATGGCTACACCTTC.

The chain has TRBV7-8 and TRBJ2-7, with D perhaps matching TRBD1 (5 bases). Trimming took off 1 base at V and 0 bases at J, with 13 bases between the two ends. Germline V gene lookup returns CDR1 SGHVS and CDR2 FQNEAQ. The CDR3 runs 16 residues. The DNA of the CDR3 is TGTGCCAGCAGCTTAGGGCTCAGGGAAATCTCCTACGAGCAGTACTTC. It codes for CASSLGLREISYEQYF.

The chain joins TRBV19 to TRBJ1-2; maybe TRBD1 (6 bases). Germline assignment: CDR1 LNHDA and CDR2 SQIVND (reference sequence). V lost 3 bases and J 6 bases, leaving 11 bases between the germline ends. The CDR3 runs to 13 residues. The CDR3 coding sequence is TGTGCCAGTAGTATGAAATCAGGGGATGGCTACACCTTC. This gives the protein CASSMKSGDGYTF.

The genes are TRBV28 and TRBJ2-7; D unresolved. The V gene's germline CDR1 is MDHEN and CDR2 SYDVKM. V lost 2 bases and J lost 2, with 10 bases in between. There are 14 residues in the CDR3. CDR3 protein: CASSLVGGAYEQYF. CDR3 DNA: TGTGCCAGCAGTTTAGTCGGCGGAGCCTACGAGCAGTACTTC.